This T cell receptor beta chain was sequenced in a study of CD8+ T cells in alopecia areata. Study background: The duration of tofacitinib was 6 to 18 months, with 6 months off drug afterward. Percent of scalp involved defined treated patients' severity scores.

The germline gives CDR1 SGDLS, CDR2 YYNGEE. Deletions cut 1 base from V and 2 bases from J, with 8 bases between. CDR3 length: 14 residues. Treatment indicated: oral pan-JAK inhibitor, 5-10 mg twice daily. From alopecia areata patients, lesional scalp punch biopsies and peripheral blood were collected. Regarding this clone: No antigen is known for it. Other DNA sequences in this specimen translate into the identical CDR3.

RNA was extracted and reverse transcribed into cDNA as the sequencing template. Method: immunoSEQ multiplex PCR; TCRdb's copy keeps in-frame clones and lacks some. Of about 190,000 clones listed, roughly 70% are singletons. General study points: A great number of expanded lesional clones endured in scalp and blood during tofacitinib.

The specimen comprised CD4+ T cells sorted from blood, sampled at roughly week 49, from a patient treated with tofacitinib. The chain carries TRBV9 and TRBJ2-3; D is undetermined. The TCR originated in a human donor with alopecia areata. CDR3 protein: CASSVRENTDTQYF. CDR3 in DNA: TGTGCCAGCAGCGTACGTGAGAACACAGATACGCAGTATTTT.